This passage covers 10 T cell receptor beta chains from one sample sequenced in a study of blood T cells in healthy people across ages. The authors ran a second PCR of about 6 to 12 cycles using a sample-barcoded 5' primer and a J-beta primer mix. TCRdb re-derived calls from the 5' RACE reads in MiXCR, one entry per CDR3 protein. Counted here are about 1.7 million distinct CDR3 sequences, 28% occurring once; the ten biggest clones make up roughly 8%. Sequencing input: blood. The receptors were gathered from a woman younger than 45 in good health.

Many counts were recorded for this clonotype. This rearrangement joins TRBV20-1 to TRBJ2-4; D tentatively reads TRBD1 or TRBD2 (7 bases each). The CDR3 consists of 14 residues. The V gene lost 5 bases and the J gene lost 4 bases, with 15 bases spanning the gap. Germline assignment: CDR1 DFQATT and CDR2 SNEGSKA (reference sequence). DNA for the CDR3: TGCAGTGCTCGCAGGGGGGGCCCGAAAAACATTCAGTACTTC. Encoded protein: CSARRGGPKNIQYF.

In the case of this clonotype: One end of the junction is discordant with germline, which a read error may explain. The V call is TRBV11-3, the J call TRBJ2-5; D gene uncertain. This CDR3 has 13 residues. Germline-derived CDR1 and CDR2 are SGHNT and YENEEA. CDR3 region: CVSSATRTGTQYF. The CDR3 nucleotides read TGTGTCAGCAGCGCTACACGTACTGGGACCCAGTACTTC.

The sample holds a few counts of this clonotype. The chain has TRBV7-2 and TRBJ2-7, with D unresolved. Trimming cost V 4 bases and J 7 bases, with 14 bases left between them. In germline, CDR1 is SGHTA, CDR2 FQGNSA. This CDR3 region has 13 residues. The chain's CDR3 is CASSSASYNEQYF. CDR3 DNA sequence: TGTGCCAGCAGCTCCGCCTCCTACAATGAGCAGTACTTC.

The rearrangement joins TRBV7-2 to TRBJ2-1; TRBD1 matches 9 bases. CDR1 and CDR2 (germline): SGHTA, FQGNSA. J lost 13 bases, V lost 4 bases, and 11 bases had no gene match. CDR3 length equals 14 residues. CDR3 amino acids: CASSSGTGKETQFF. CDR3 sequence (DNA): TGTGCCAGCAGCTCAGGGACAGGGAAAGAGACCCAGTTCTTC.

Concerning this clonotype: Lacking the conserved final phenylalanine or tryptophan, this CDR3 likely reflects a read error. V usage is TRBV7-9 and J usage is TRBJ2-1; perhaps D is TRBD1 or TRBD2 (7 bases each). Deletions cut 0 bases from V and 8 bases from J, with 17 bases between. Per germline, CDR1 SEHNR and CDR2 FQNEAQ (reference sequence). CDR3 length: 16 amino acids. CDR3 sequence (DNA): TGTGCCAGCAGCTTAGCGGTCAGGGGGGGGCTTGATGAGCAGTTCACC. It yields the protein CASSLAVRGGLDEQFT.

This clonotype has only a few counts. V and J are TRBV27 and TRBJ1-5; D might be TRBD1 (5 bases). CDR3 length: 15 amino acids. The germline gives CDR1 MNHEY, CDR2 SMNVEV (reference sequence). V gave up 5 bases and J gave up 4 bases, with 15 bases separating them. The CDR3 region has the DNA TGTGCCAGCAGTCGCTCCGGGGCCACTAATCAGCCCCAGCATTTT. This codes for CASSRSGATNQPQHF.

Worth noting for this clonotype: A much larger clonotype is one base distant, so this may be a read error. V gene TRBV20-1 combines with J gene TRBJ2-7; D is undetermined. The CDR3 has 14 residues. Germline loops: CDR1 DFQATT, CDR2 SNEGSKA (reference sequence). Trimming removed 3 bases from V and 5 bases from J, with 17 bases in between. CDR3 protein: CSASVSNSDHEQYF. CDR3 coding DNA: TGCAGTGCTAGTGTAAGTAATTCGGACCACGAGCAGTACTTC.

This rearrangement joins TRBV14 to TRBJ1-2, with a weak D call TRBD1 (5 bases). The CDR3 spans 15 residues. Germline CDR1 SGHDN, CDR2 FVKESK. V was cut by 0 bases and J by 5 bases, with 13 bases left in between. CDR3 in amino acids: CASSQDLAGTYGYTF. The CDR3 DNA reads TGTGCCAGCAGCCAAGATCTGGCAGGGACGTATGGCTACACCTTC.

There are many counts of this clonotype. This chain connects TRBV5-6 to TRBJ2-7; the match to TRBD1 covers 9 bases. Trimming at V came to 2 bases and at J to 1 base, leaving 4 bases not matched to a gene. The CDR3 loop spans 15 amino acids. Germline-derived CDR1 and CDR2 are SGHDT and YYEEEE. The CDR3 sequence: CASSFGTGFSYEQYF. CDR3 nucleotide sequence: TGTGCCAGCAGCTTTGGGACAGGGTTTTCCTACGAGCAGTACTTC.

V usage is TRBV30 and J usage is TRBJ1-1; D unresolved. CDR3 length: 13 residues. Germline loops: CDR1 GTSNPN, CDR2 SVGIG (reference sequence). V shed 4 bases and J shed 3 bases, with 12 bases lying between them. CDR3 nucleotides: TGTGCCTGGAAGAGTCGGGAGGACACTGAAGCTTTCTTT. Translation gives CAWKSREDTEAFF.